One and the same sample provided the 4 T cell receptor beta chains below, sequenced in a study of CD8 T cells in Susac syndrome. It was with random hexamers that about 0.45 to 1 ug RNA was reverse transcribed. A single record per CDR3 protein comes from TCRdb applying MiXCR to the immunoSEQ multiplex PCR reads. The data hold roughly 86,000 distinct CDR3 sequences, with about 96% observed a single time. Sequencing used CD8+ T cells from PBMCs. These receptors all come from a human donor with Susac syndrome.

The gene calls are TRBV20-1 and TRBJ1-2, with TRBD1 matching 8 bases. This CDR3 has 12 amino acids. In germline, CDR1 is DFQATT, CDR2 SNEGSKA (reference sequence). The CDR3 nucleotides are TGCAGAACAGGGGGTACCGTTAATGGCTACACCTTC. Its translation: CRTGGTVNGYTF.

The V gene is TRBV5-1, the J gene TRBJ2-5, with D possibly TRBD2 on 6 matching bases. The CDR3 length is 13 residues. V was shortened by 4 bases and J by 1 base, with 8 bases between the two germline ends. In germline, CDR1 is SGHRS, CDR2 YFSETQ. CDR3: CASSQGLQETQYF. Written as DNA, the CDR3 is TGCGCCAGCAGCCAGGGACTCCAAGAGACCCAGTACTTC.

The chain links TRBV5-1 to TRBJ2-3, with D maybe TRBD1 (6 bases). The V end was cut by 4 bases, the J end by 1 base, with 19 bases between. The CDR3 totals 17 residues. Germline assignment: CDR1 SGHRS and CDR2 YFSETQ. The CDR3 loop reads CASSPEGQIPGTDTQYF. Written as DNA, the CDR3 is TGCGCCAGCAGCCCTGAAGGACAGATCCCTGGCACAGATACGCAGTATTTT. Combining the CDR3 with reference TRBV5-1 and TRBJ2-3 gives the whole variable domain KAGVTQTPRYLIKTRGQQVTLSCSPISGHRSVSWYQQTPGQGLQFLFEYFSETQRNKGNFPGRFSGRQFSNSRSEMNVSTLELGDSALYLCASSPEGQIPGTDTQYFGPGTRLTVL.

V and J are TRBV20-1 and TRBJ2-5, with 12 bases aligning to TRBD2. V gave up 6 bases and J gave up 4 bases; unmatched junction bases: 12. This CDR3 has 16 amino acids. The germline V gene has CDR1 DFQATT and CDR2 SNEGSKA (reference sequence). CDR3 coding DNA: TGCAGTGCAGGGCCTAGCGGGGGGGGGTTGAGAGAGACCCAGTACTTC. Translation gives CSAGPSGGGLRETQYF.